Described below is a single T cell receptor (beta chain) sequence and its context. The target antigen is unknown. Study-wide results and limits: Larger-cohort validation covered only one TCR beta V-J rearrangement.

Losses at the gene ends were 5 bases for V and 2 bases for J; bases not matched to a gene: 10. Germline CDR1 and CDR2: LGHDT and YNNKEL (reference sequence). This CDR3 comprises 16 residues. Purified naive CD4+ T cells were depleted of CD25+ Tregs. TCRdb redid the calling of the 5' RACE reads with MiXCR, one entry per CDR3 protein. The sample has under 5,500 distinct CDR3 sequences, more than 65% seen once. Sequences were obtained from naive CD4+ T cells sorted from blood. Regarding subset: naive CD4+ T cells, CD4+CD45RA+CD25-. The receptor was derived from a female donor with breast cancer. The rearrangement joins TRBV3-1 to TRBJ2-3, with 7 bases aligning to TRBD2. CDR3 sequence reads: CASSGGNWDYTDTQYF. CDR3 nucleotides: TGTGCCAGCAGCGGGGGGAATTGGGACTACACAGATACGCAGTATTTT.